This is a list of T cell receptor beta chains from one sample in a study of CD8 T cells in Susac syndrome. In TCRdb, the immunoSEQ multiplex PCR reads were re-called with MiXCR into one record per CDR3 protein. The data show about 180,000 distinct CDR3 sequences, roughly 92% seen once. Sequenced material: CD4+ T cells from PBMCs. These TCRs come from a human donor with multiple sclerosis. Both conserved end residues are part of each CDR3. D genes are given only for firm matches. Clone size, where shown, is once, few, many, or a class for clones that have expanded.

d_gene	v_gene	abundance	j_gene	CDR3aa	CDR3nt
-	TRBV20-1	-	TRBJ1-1	CSASHREAFF	TGCAGTGCTAGCCACAGAGAAGCTTTCTTT
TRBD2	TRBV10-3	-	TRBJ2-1	CAIRGTSGSEQFF	TGTGCCATCAGGGGGACTAGCGGGAGTGAGCAGTTCTTC
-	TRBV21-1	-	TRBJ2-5	CASSHRTDQETQYF	TGTGCCAGCAGCCACCGGACAGATCAAGAGACCCAGTACTTC
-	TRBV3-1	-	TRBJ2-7	CASSQDLERGRNEQYF	TGTGCCAGCAGCCAAGACTTAGAGAGGGGGAGGAACGAGCAGTACTTC
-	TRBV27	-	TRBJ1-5	CASSLNGGQGQPQHF	TGTGCCAGCAGTTTGAACGGGGGGCAGGGTCAGCCCCAGCATTTT
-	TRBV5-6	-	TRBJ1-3	CASSVPSGNTIYF	TGTGCCAGCAGCGTGCCATCTGGAAACACCATATATTTT
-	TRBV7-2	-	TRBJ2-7	CASRSFYEQYF	TGTGCCAGCAGGTCCTTCTACGAGCAGTACTTC
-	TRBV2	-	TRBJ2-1	CASSGDFSYNEQFF	TGTGCCAGCAGTGGGGATTTCTCCTACAATGAGCAGTTCTTC
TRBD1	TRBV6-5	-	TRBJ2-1	CASSYRDRGGDEQFF	TGTGCCAGCAGTTACCGGGACAGGGGAGGGGATGAGCAGTTCTTC
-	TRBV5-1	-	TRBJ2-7	CASSRTDYEQYF	TGCGCCAGCAGCCGGACCGACTACGAGCAGTACTTC
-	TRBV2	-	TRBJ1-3	CASDQRHLSGNTIYF	TGTGCCAGCGACCAGAGGCATCTCTCTGGAAACACCATATATTTT
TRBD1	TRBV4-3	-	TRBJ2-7	CASSQEGQGSWEQYF	TGCGCCAGCAGCCAAGAGGGACAGGGGTCCTGGGAGCAGTACTTC
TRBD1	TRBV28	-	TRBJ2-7	CASNTGQGYEQYF	TGTGCCAGCAACACAGGACAGGGCTACGAGCAGTACTTC
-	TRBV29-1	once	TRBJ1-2	CSVGGTPNRGCTF	TGCAGCGTTGGCGGGACTCCTAACCGTGGCTGCACCTTC
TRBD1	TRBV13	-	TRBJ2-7	CASSTRQGTYEQYF	TGTGCCAGCAGCACCCGACAGGGTACCTACGAGCAGTACTTC